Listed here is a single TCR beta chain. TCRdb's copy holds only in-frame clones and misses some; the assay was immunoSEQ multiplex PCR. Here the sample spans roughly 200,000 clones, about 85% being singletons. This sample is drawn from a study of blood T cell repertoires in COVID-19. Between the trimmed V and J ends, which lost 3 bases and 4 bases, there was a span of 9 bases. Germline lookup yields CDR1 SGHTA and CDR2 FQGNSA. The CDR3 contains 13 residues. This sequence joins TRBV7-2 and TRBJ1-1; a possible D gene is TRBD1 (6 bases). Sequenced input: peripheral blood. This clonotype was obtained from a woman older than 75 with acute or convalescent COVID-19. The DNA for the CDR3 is TGTGCCAGCAGCTTTCAGGGGTTCACTGAAGCTTTCTTT. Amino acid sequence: CASSFQGFTEAFF.